These 5 T cell receptor beta chains share one sample of origin, sequenced in a study of shared clonotypes between healthy human individuals. Produced via immunoSEQ multiplex PCR; TCRdb's table is partial and in-frame only. The sample carries about 1 million clones, 70% to 80% recorded once. The sequenced sample was memory CD4+ T cells sorted from blood. Subset meaning: CD45RA-negative fraction. The source is a man aged 18 to 30 in good health.

The chain employs TRBV21-1 and TRBJ1-4; TRBD1, as called in the table, went unchecked against the DNA. TRBV21-1 is a pseudogene locus. The CDR3 spans 16 residues. The CDR3 here is CASSKVPNRVGEKLFF. CDR3 DNA: TGTGCCAGCAGCAAAGTACCTAACAGGGTAGGGGAAAAACTGTTTTTT.

This rearrangement joins TRBV28 to TRBJ1-1; maybe TRBD1 (5 bases). The ends were cut back, 4 bases at V and 3 bases at J, with 9 bases in the middle. The CDR3 is 13 amino acids. Per germline, CDR1 MDHEN and CDR2 SYDVKM. Written as DNA, the CDR3 is TGTGCCAGCAGTTCCCGGGACTACACTGAAGCTTTCTTT. It translates to CASSSRDYTEAFF.

The chain has TRBV5-4 and TRBJ2-5; 8 bases match TRBD2. The CDR3 covers 16 residues. The trim removed 4 bases at V and 2 bases at J, leaving 10 bases unmatched. Germline CDR1 reads SGHNT; CDR2 reads YYREEE (reference sequence). This CDR3 is CASSTGGAGGQETQYF. The CDR3 nucleotides are TGTGCCAGCAGCACAGGTGGCGCGGGGGGACAAGAGACCCAGTACTTC.

The V call is TRBV5-1, the J call TRBJ1-1; 7 bases match TRBD1. Unmatched junction bases numbered 7, after V lost 4 bases and J lost 1 base. Germline lookup yields CDR1 SGHRS and CDR2 YFSETQ. The CDR3 has 15 amino acids. Here the CDR3 DNA reads TGCGCCAGCAGCATGCGGGACAGCTGGAACACTGAAGCTTTCTTT. Amino acid sequence: CASSMRDSWNTEAFF.

This clone was recorded a few times. This chain links TRBV6-4 with TRBJ1-1, with D tentatively TRBD1 (5 bases). The V gene lost 5 bases and the J gene lost 5 bases, with 12 bases spanning the gap. The CDR3 runs 13 residues. The germline V gene has CDR1 MRHNA and CDR2 SNTAGT. CDR3 protein: CASSKQEGTEAFF. In nucleotides, the CDR3 is TGTGCCAGCAGTAAACAGGAGGGTACTGAAGCTTTCTTT.